This entry lists 31 T cell receptor beta chains sequenced from one sample in a study of identifying expanded T cells in peripheral blood. Sequenced by immunoSEQ multiplex PCR; TCRdb stores in-frame clones only, minus some. The repertoire has approximately 110,000 clones, roughly 90% of them found once; the top ten carry less than 20%. The specimen sequenced was blood. The receptors were gathered from a person between 18 and 75 years old in good health.

The chain links TRBV7-6 to TRBJ2-7; the match to TRBD1 covers 7 bases. The germline V gene encodes CDR1 SGHVS and CDR2 FNYEAQ. The trim removed 3 bases at V and 5 bases at J, leaving 7 bases unmatched. This CDR3 spans 14 amino acids. In DNA, the CDR3 is TGTGCCAGCAGCTTTTACCCAGGACAGGACGAGCAGTACTTC. Residues: CASSFYPGQDEQYF.

The chain uses TRBV29-1 and TRBJ1-1, with D possibly being TRBD1 (5 bases). The V gene's germline CDR1 is SQVTM and CDR2 ANQGSEA. V lost 6 bases, J lost 0 bases, and 11 bases lay in between. The CDR3 sequence is 13 residues long. The CDR3 DNA sequence: TGCAGCGTCCGCGGGACCGTGAACACTGAAGCTTTCTTT. It is translated as CSVRGTVNTEAFF.

This sequence joins TRBV11-2 and TRBJ1-6; TRBD1 matches 7 bases. The CDR3 length is 15 residues. Trimming took 1 base from V and 8 from J; bases not matched to a gene: 5. CDR1 and CDR2 from the germline V gene are SGHAT and FQNNGV. The CDR3 nucleotides are TGTGCCAGCAGCTTAGTTACAGGGGTTTATTCACCCCTCCACTTT. It codes for CASSLVTGVYSPLHF. Using reference TRBV11-2 and TRBJ1-6 for the parts outside the CDR3, the full variable domain is EAGVAQSPRYKIIEKRQSVAFWCNPISGHATLYWYQQILGQGPKLLIQFQNNGVVDDSQLPKDRFSAERLKGVDSTLKIQPAKLEDSAVYLCASSLVTGVYSPLHFGNGTRLTVT.

This chain links TRBV5-1 with TRBJ1-5; tentative D call: TRBD1 (5 bases). The CDR3 consists of 13 residues. CDR1 is SGHRS and CDR2 is YFSETQ in the germline V gene. Deletions cut 4 bases from V and 5 bases from J, with 10 bases between. This CDR3 reads CASSPGGDQPQHF. CDR3 DNA sequence: TGCGCCAGCAGCCCTGGAGGGGATCAGCCCCAGCATTTT. Using reference TRBV5-1 and TRBJ1-5 for the parts outside the CDR3, the full variable domain is KAGVTQTPRYLIKTRGQQVTLSCSPISGHRSVSWYQQTPGQGLQFLFEYFSETQRNKGNFPGRFSGRQFSNSRSEMNVSTLELGDSALYLCASSPGGDQPQHFGDGTRLSIL.

This chain joins TRBV5-4 and TRBJ1-1, with D possibly matching TRBD1 (5 bases). Germline-derived CDR1 and CDR2 are SGHNT and YYREEE (reference sequence). V gave up 4 bases and J gave up 4 bases, with 17 bases separating them. The CDR3 is 15 amino acids. CDR3 in DNA: TGTGCCAGCAGCCCAGTCGGCTCGAGGGGCACTGAAGCTTTCTTT. This sequence encodes CASSPVGSRGTEAFF.

V usage is TRBV6-5 and J usage is TRBJ2-2, with TRBD1 matching 11 bases. The CDR3 runs to 16 residues. The germline CDR1 and CDR2 sequences are MNHEY and SVGAGI. V was pared by 2 bases and J by 7 bases, with 6 bases of the junction left unmatched. Here the CDR3 DNA reads TGTGCCAGCAGTTACCCCGGACAGGGGGCGGACGGGGAGCTGTTTTTT. Amino acid sequence: CASSYPGQGADGELFF.

V usage is TRBV5-1 and J usage is TRBJ2-6; D is ambiguous. Germline CDR1 is SGHRS and CDR2 is YFSETQ. The CDR3 spans 13 residues. The germline V and J ends were trimmed by 2 bases and 4 bases, with 4 bases remaining between them. The CDR3 sequence: CASSFYGANVLTF. The CDR3 region has the DNA TGCGCCAGCAGCTTCTACGGGGCCAACGTCCTGACTTTC.

V is TRBV10-3 and J is TRBJ1-5; 9 bases align to TRBD1. This CDR3 is built from 15 residues. Per germline, CDR1 ENHRY and CDR2 SYGVKD. V lost 2 bases to trimming and J lost 6 bases; unmatched junction nucleotides: 5. The CDR3 sequence: CAISEQDRGSQPQHF. The DNA of the CDR3 is TGTGCCATCAGTGAGCAGGACAGGGGAAGTCAGCCCCAGCATTTT.

This clone was recorded once. The chain has TRBV19 and TRBJ1-2; D is undetermined. Germline CDR1 and CDR2: LNHDA and SQIVND (reference sequence). Trimming removed 3 bases from V and 3 bases from J, with 8 bases in between. This CDR3 is built from 13 residues. The CDR3 loop is CASSIGRYYGYTF. The CDR3 coding sequence is TGTGCCAGTAGTATTGGACGGTACTATGGCTACACCTTC.

The gene calls are TRBV19 and TRBJ1-5; 8 nucleotides line up with TRBD1. The CDR3 has 14 amino acids. The V and J ends lost 5 bases and 7 bases, in that order; junction bases with no gene match: 7. CDR1 and CDR2 (germline): LNHDA, SQIVND (reference sequence). CDR3 region: CASSGQGQGQPQHF. The CDR3, as DNA: TGTGCCAGTAGTGGACAGGGCCAGGGCCAGCCCCAGCATTTT.

The chain couples TRBV11-3 to TRBJ1-4, with D uncertain. Germline loops: CDR1 SGHNT, CDR2 YENEEA. The CDR3 has 16 amino acids. V was shortened by 7 bases and J by 3 bases, with 18 bases between the two germline ends. CDR3 sequence reads: CASNLSIRGANEKLFF. Written as DNA, the CDR3 is TGTGCCAGCAACCTATCGATCCGAGGAGCTAATGAAAAACTGTTTTTT.

The genes are TRBV6-1 and TRBJ1-6; a weak D match, TRBD1 (5 bases). V shed 6 bases and J shed 0 bases, with 9 bases lying between them. CDR3 size: 15 residues. Germline V gene lookup returns CDR1 MNHNS and CDR2 SASEGT. The CDR3 sequence: CASSEGSSYNSPLHF. CDR3 in DNA: TGTGCCAGCAGCGAGGGGAGCTCCTATAATTCACCCCTCCACTTT.

This clone has only one observation. This chain connects TRBV6-5 to TRBJ2-2, with D tentatively TRBD1 (5 bases). The CDR3 covers 15 residues. The V gene lost 1 base and the J gene lost 2 bases, with 8 bases spanning the gap. Germline V gives CDR1 MNHEY, CDR2 SVGAGI. The CDR3 DNA sequence: TGTGCCAGCAGTTACTGGCAGGGAAACACCGGGGAGCTGTTTTTT. The encoded protein is CASSYWQGNTGELFF.

The chain couples TRBV7-2 to TRBJ2-5, with D uncertain. This CDR3 contains 14 residues. V lost 1 base and J 5 bases, leaving 11 bases between the germline ends. Germline V gene sequence: CDR1 SGHTA, CDR2 FQGNSA. The CDR3: CASSLGSWDETQYF. DNA for the CDR3: TGTGCCAGCAGCTTAGGTTCCTGGGATGAGACCCAGTACTTC.

This sequence joins TRBV7-9 and TRBJ2-7; D unresolved. The CDR3 extends over 11 amino acids. Germline V gives CDR1 SEHNR, CDR2 FQNEAQ (reference sequence). V lost 4 bases, J lost 9 bases, and 10 bases lay in between. The CDR3 spells CASSSGLWQYF. The CDR3 coding sequence is TGTGCCAGCAGCTCCGGCCTGTGGCAGTACTTC.

The V and J genes are TRBV7-2 and TRBJ2-4; a possible D gene is TRBD1 (7 bases). The CDR3 sequence is 18 residues long. The V gene lost 4 bases and the J gene lost 0 bases, with 19 bases spanning the gap. The germline gives CDR1 SGHTA, CDR2 FQGNSA. This chain's CDR3 is CASSSPRGTVIAKNIQYF. CDR3 nucleotides: TGTGCCAGCAGCTCACCCCGGGGGACAGTCATAGCCAAAAACATTCAGTACTTC.

This clone was counted a single time. The chain recombines TRBV6-6 with TRBJ1-2, with D tentatively TRBD1 (5 bases). CDR1 MNHNY and CDR2 SVGAGI come from the germline V gene (reference sequence). Trimming removed 7 bases from V and 4 bases from J, with 19 bases in between. The CDR3 is 15 amino acids. The CDR3 protein is CASIPRAGGFYGYTF. DNA for the CDR3: TGTGCCAGCATTCCCCGGGCCGGGGGATTCTATGGCTACACCTTC.

This rearrangement joins TRBV11-2 to TRBJ2-7; D not resolved. V lost 1 base, J lost 2 bases, and 3 bases lay in between. Germline V CDR1 and CDR2: SGHAT, FQNNGV. The CDR3 is 12 amino acids. CDR3 in DNA: TGTGCCAGCAGCTTAGGGACCTACGAGCAGTACTTC. Residues: CASSLGTYEQYF.

The chain couples TRBV29-1 to TRBJ2-2; D may correspond to TRBD1 or TRBD2 (5 bases each). CDR1 and CDR2 (germline): SQVTM, ANQGSEA. Trimming removed 5 bases from V and 6 bases from J, with 13 bases in between. This CDR3 spans 13 amino acids. CDR3 residues: CSVRKGTAGELFF. The CDR3 DNA is TGCAGCGTTAGGAAGGGGACCGCCGGGGAGCTGTTTTTT.

CDR3 loop: CASSTATGNSPLHF. In DNA, the CDR3 is TGTGCCAGCAGCACGGCGACGGGAAATTCACCCCTCCACTTT. The chain recombines TRBV11-2 with TRBJ1-6; no definite D call. CDR1 is SGHAT, CDR2 FQNNGV, per germline. This CDR3 has 14 residues. V lost 5 bases, J lost 7 bases, and 12 bases lay in between.

The chain combines TRBV30 with TRBJ2-3; 11 positions match TRBD1. The CDR3 consists of 18 residues. Germline CDR1 and CDR2: GTSNPN and SVGIG (reference sequence). V gave up 3 bases and J gave up 1 base; unmatched junction bases: 12. The CDR3 loop reads CAWRALPGTGGRTDTQYF. DNA of the CDR3: TGTGCCTGGAGAGCCCTCCCCGGGACAGGGGGGCGCACAGATACGCAGTATTTT.

The chain has TRBV7-2 and TRBJ1-1; D is perhaps TRBD1 (6 bases). Germline V lookup: CDR1 SGHTA, CDR2 FQGNSA. V was trimmed by 3 bases and J by 11 bases, leaving 19 bases between them. This CDR3 region has 14 residues. CDR3 in amino acids: CASSLSGAGREAFF. Here the CDR3 DNA reads TGTGCCAGCAGCTTGTCGGGGGCGGGTCGGGAGGCTTTCTTT.

The V call is TRBV18, the J call TRBJ2-3; D remains ambiguous. Germline V gene sequence: CDR1 KGHSH, CDR2 LQKENI. V lost 2 bases to trimming and J lost 2 bases, with 8 bases between them. The CDR3 has 14 amino acids. The DNA for the CDR3 is TGTGCCAGCTCACCAGGGCAACCCACAGATACGCAGTATTTT. It specifies CASSPGQPTDTQYF.

The J gene is TRBJ1-4, the V gene TRBV19; a weak D match, TRBD1 (6 bases). Germline V lookup: CDR1 LNHDA, CDR2 SQIVND (reference sequence). V gave up 4 bases and J gave up 8 bases, with 23 bases separating them. The CDR3 has 17 amino acids. The CDR3 DNA reads as TGTGCCAGTAGTAACCAGGCTCACAGGGACTACCCGGAAAAACTGTTTTTT. Its protein product is CASSNQAHRDYPEKLFF.

The rearrangement uses TRBV7-2 and TRBJ2-7, with D perhaps TRBD1 or TRBD2 (5 bases each). Trimming shortened V by 0 bases and J by 3 bases, and 9 bases separated the two germline ends. The CDR3 spans 14 residues. The V gene's germline CDR1 is SGHTA and CDR2 FQGNSA. CDR3 sequence (DNA): TGTGCCAGCAGCTTAGCGGGGGTGAACTACGAGCAGTACTTC. This gives the protein CASSLAGVNYEQYF.

CDR3 loop: CASLVGGSTDTQYF. The CDR3 DNA follows: TGTGCCAGCCTCGTCGGGGGGAGCACAGATACGCAGTATTTT. The J gene is TRBJ2-3, the V gene TRBV7-2; 7 bases match TRBD2. CDR1 and CDR2 (germline): SGHTA, FQGNSA. With V trimmed by 8 bases and J by 0 bases, 5 bases remained unmatched. The CDR3 totals 14 residues.

The chain recombines TRBV30 with TRBJ1-3, with a tentative D call TRBD1 (5 bases). Trimming took off 4 bases at V and 5 bases at J, with 15 bases between the two ends. The CDR3 runs 14 residues. Per the germline V gene, CDR1 is GTSNPN and CDR2 is SVGIG (reference sequence). CDR3 region: CAWTIGTVRNTIYF. DNA for the CDR3: TGTGCCTGGACTATAGGGACGGTTCGAAACACCATATATTTT.

This chain connects TRBV7-2 to TRBJ1-6; tentatively, D is TRBD1 (5 bases). The CDR3 length is 17 residues. The germline V gene has CDR1 SGHTA and CDR2 FQGNSA. The V end was cut by 2 bases, the J end by 10 bases, with 21 bases between. The CDR3 loop reads CASSLRPLAQGNSPLHF. For the CDR3, the DNA is TGTGCCAGCAGCTTAAGGCCCCTCGCGCAGGGCAACTCACCCCTCCACTTT.

This sequence joins TRBV6-5 and TRBJ1-5; D gene unclear. The CDR3 consists of 13 residues. V gave up 6 bases and J gave up 6 bases, with 12 bases separating them. Germline V gene lookup returns CDR1 MNHEY and CDR2 SVGAGI. This CDR3 reads CASSLMDGQPQHF. The CDR3 region has the DNA TGTGCCAGCAGCTTAATGGACGGTCAGCCCCAGCATTTT.

This chain connects TRBV5-1 to TRBJ1-1; D gene ambiguous. The CDR3 contains 15 residues. The V gene lost 0 bases and the J gene lost 0 bases, with 9 bases spanning the gap. Looked up from germline, CDR1 is SGHRS and CDR2 is YFSETQ. CDR3 sequence reads: CASSLGGSMNTEAFF. In nucleotides, the CDR3 is TGCGCCAGCAGCTTGGGAGGATCGATGAACACTGAAGCTTTCTTT.

This chain links TRBV18 with TRBJ2-3, with TRBD1 matching 9 bases. This CDR3 is built from 15 residues. Trimming took 4 bases from V and 1 from J; bases not matched to a gene: 3. The germline gives CDR1 KGHSH, CDR2 LQKENI. CDR3 amino acids: CASSLQGARTDTQYF. The CDR3 DNA sequence: TGTGCCAGCTCACTACAGGGGGCCCGCACAGATACGCAGTATTTT.